This T cell receptor (beta chain) was observed in a study of T cells after yellow fever vaccination. The study, taken as a whole, reports: Weaker, the secondary response peaked sooner, at day 5 versus 15. The appearance of a small share of clonotypes in both CD4 and CD8 compartments was observed. One caveat is that FACS-sorted repertoires could contain abundant clonotypes contaminating from the bulk population.

Trimming took 1 base from V and 5 from J, leaving 15 bases between them. There are 16 residues in the CDR3. In germline, CDR1 is SGHTA, CDR2 FQGNSA. Worth noting for this clonotype: The target antigen is unknown.

Template-switching 5'RACE yielded the TCR cDNA; a universal primer site and UMIs were added in the process. TCRdb itself ran the 5' RACE reads through MiXCR, one entry per CDR3 protein. The table includes about 320,000 distinct CDR3 sequences, 4% to 5.5% detected once. The chain has TRBV7-2 and TRBJ2-1; the D gene is possibly TRBD1 (5 bases). This sample comprised PBMCs, obtained 15 days after the yellow fever booster vaccination. This receptor was obtained from a man between 18 and 35 years old who received the YFV17D yellow fever vaccine. CDR3 sequence: CASSLDRPQFNNEQFF. CDR3 in DNA: TGTGCCAGCAGCTTAGACAGGCCCCAATTTAACAATGAGCAGTTCTTC.